This TCR beta chain originates from a study of T cell responses to AZD1222 COVID-19 vaccine. Regarding the study as a whole: CD4 TCRs associated with vaccination spanned spike, dominating at 160-218 and 743-854.

Regarding this clone: Its antigen is unknown.

The method was immunoSEQ multiplex PCR; TCRdb's version includes in-frame clones alone and lacks a portion of them. The top ten clones hold over 11% of a sample with about 69,000 clones, 80% of them seen once. This CDR3 contains 15 residues. Looked up from germline, CDR1 is MNHNY and CDR2 is SVGAGI (reference sequence). The germline V and J ends were trimmed by 7 bases and 1 base, with 16 bases remaining between them. The receptor was isolated from an adult who received the AZD1222 COVID-19 vaccine. The starting material was peripheral blood, obtained 28 days after the second AZD1222 dose. The J gene is TRBJ1-1, the V gene TRBV6-6, with D unresolved. The CDR3 spells CASTPPGGSNTEAFF. CDR3 coding DNA: TGTGCCAGCACCCCCCCCGGCGGATCGAACACTGAAGCTTTCTTT.